Here is one T cell receptor (beta chain) with its context. The data derive from a study of blood T cell repertoires in COVID-19. Per germline, CDR1 KGHDR and CDR2 SFDVKD. The length of the CDR3 is 14 residues. The germline V and J ends were trimmed by 5 bases and 2 bases, with 6 bases remaining between them. Generated by immunoSEQ multiplex PCR, the TCRdb table keeps only in-frame clones and is missing some. Seen here are 240,000 or so clones, more than 85% observed once, and the top ten hold roughly 9%. The sequence was collected from a man aged 35 to 55 who had recovered from COVID-19. The chain carries TRBV24-1 and TRBJ2-6; possibly TRBD2 for D (5 bases). Sequencing was done on a sample of PBMCs or T cells enriched from blood (not recorded which). The CDR3, as DNA: TGTGCCACCAGTGGGGGAGCTGGGGCCAACGTCCTGACTTTC. Translating it yields CATSGGAGANVLTF.